These 24 T cell receptor beta chains came from one sample sequenced in a study of PD-L1 blockade in urothelial cancer (dated by TCRdb to the late 2010s). Receptor libraries were prepared by the immunoSEQ multiplex PCR assay. TCRdb took over this immuneACCESS table, retaining in-frame rearrangements with V and J assigned. Such tables are incomplete; in checked studies, under half of the missing clones stem from an unresolved V gene, and the remainder is unexplained. For this sample the table gives about 100,000 clones, of which about 89% were detected only once. The leading ten clones occupy about 0.91% of the sample. Sequenced here: PBMCs, sampled around atezolizumab (anti-PD-L1) treatment. The origin of the receptors is an elderly woman with urothelial cancer.

V usage is TRBV18 and J usage is TRBJ2-7; tentative D call: TRBD1 (6 bases). Deletions cut 6 bases from V and 7 bases from J, with 31 bases between. The germline gives CDR1 KGHSH, CDR2 LQKENI. The CDR3 runs to 18 residues. CDR3 sequence: CASSSLRAGVTQPGEQYF. DNA of the CDR3: TGTGCCAGCTCCTCCTTGAGGGCAGGGGTGACCCAACCGGGTGAGCAGTACTTC. Combining the CDR3 with reference TRBV18 and TRBJ2-7 gives the whole variable domain NAGVMQNPRHLVRRRGQEARLRCSPMKGHSHVYWYRQLPEEGLKFMVYLQKENIIDESGMPKERFSAEFPKEGPSILRIQQVVRGDSAAYFCASSSLRAGVTQPGEQYFGPGTRLTVT.

The V call is TRBV10-3, the J call TRBJ1-1; TRBD1 matches 10 bases. The V segment lost 7 bases and the J segment 4 bases; nucleotides outside the gene matches: 9. Germline values: CDR1 ENHRY, CDR2 SYGVKD. The CDR3 loop spans 15 amino acids. DNA of the CDR3: TGTGCCATCACCGGGACAGGGGTTGGAAGCACTGAAGCTTTCTTT. Its translation is CAITGTGVGSTEAFF.

The chain couples TRBV5-1 to TRBJ2-7, with 8 bases matching TRBD1. Germline trimming cut 4 bases from V and 5 bases from J; bases unmatched to any gene: 5. The CDR3 has 13 amino acids. The germline V gene encodes CDR1 SGHRS and CDR2 YFSETQ. CDR3 bases: TGCGCCAGCAGCCGGCAGGGGGCGGACGAGCAGTACTTC. It codes for CASSRQGADEQYF.

This chain links TRBV5-1 with TRBJ1-4; 8 bases are shared with TRBD1. From germline, CDR1 is SGHRS and CDR2 YFSETQ. The CDR3 contains 15 residues. Trimming removed 3 bases from V and 4 bases from J; junction bases left unmatched: 5. CDR3 in amino acids: CASSSRTGNNEKLFF. The CDR3 bases are TGCGCCAGCAGCTCGCGGACAGGGAATAATGAAAAACTGTTTTTT.

The V gene is TRBV18, the J gene TRBJ2-7, with a tentative D call TRBD2 (6 bases). The germline CDR1 and CDR2 sequences are KGHSH and LQKENI. V was pared by 11 bases and J by 0 bases, with 11 bases between. This CDR3 has 12 residues. The CDR3 sequence is CASAGSSYEQYF. The CDR3 DNA sequence: TGTGCCTCCGCCGGGAGCTCCTACGAGCAGTACTTC.

This chain connects TRBV7-2 to TRBJ2-5, with 11 bases fitting TRBD2. Germline V gene sequence: CDR1 SGHTA, CDR2 FQGNSA. CDR3 size: 18 residues. Unmatched junction bases numbered 12, after V lost 1 base and J lost 5 bases. In DNA, the CDR3 is TGTGCCAGCAGCTTAGGACAGGGACTAGCGGTCCTAAGGGAGACCCAGTACTTC. This codes for CASSLGQGLAVLRETQYF.

The chain is built from TRBV15 and TRBJ1-2; D might be TRBD1 (5 bases). The CDR3 spans 16 residues. V lost 7 bases and J 5 bases, leaving 23 bases between the germline ends. CDR1 and CDR2 (germline): LNHNV, YYDKDF (reference sequence). CDR3 bases: TGTGCCACCACCCCAAGGTCGCCGGGGGGTAATTATGGCTACACCTTC. Protein: CATTPRSPGGNYGYTF.

The rearrangement links TRBV11-2 to TRBJ2-5; 8 bases map to TRBD1. The V gene end was trimmed by 1 base and the J gene end by 5 bases; junction bases not matched to a gene: 9. Germline V gene lookup returns CDR1 SGHAT and CDR2 FQNNGV. This CDR3 comprises 16 residues. The CDR3 here is CASSLGIGQGGETQYF. The CDR3 DNA is TGTGCCAGCAGCTTAGGGATTGGACAGGGCGGGGAGACCCAGTACTTC.

The chain couples TRBV9 to TRBJ2-2; 7 bases fit TRBD2. There are 16 residues in the CDR3. Germline-derived CDR1 and CDR2 are SGDLS and YYNGEE. Trimming at V came to 4 bases and at J to 4 bases, leaving 10 bases not matched to a gene. CDR3 protein: CASSPHGGGVTGELFF. The CDR3 nucleotides are TGTGCCAGCAGCCCTCATGGGGGAGGGGTCACCGGGGAGCTGTTTTTT.

The chain recombines TRBV28 with TRBJ2-5; D is uncertain. The CDR3 consists of 11 residues. Deletions cut 4 bases from V and 5 bases from J, with 5 bases between. Per the germline V gene, CDR1 is MDHEN and CDR2 is SYDVKM. The CDR3 DNA reads TGTGCCAGCAGTTCTCGGGAGACCCAGTACTTC. Amino acids: CASSSRETQYF.

This rearrangement joins TRBV7-2 to TRBJ2-7; D not resolved. The CDR3 contains 14 residues. V lost 5 bases and J 0 bases, leaving 11 bases between the germline ends. CDR1 is SGHTA and CDR2 is FQGNSA in the germline V gene. CDR3 protein: CASSPAPGSYEQYF. CDR3 nucleotide sequence: TGTGCCAGCAGCCCTGCGCCCGGCTCCTACGAGCAGTACTTC.

This chain joins TRBV5-6 and TRBJ2-5; TRBD2 matches at 13 bases. V lost 4 bases, J lost 2 bases, and 5 bases stayed unmatched. Germline V CDR1 and CDR2: SGHDT, YYEEEE. CDR3 size: 16 residues. The CDR3 region has the DNA TGTGCCAGCAGCACCGGACTAGCGGGGGTTCAAGAGACCCAGTACTTC. Translated, it gives CASSTGLAGVQETQYF.

The rearrangement joins TRBV4-2 to TRBJ1-5, with a possible D match to TRBD1 (6 bases). V lost 3 bases and J 6 bases, leaving 15 bases between the germline ends. Germline lookup yields CDR1 LGHNA and CDR2 YNFKEQ. There are 15 residues in the CDR3. Here the CDR3 DNA reads TGTGCCAGCAGCCAGAGCAGGGGTGAAAGTCAGCCCCAGCATTTT. Protein: CASSQSRGESQPQHF.

This sequence joins TRBV15 and TRBJ2-5; 9 positions match TRBD1. The junction had 3 bases not matched to a gene; V was cut back by 5 bases and J by 2 bases. The germline V gene encodes CDR1 LNHNV and CDR2 YYDKDF (reference sequence). The CDR3 loop spans 14 amino acids. CDR3 residues: CATSRDRAQETQYF. The CDR3 DNA follows: TGTGCCACCAGCCGGGACAGGGCGCAAGAGACCCAGTACTTC.

The rearrangement uses TRBV29-1 and TRBJ2-5; D may be TRBD2 (5 bases). CDR1 and CDR2 (germline): SQVTM, ANQGSEA. CDR3 length equals 14 residues. V lost 6 bases and J lost 5, with 19 bases in between. The CDR3, as DNA: TGCAGCGTAGCCGTGGACTGGAGACCGGAGACCCAGTACTTC. It encodes CSVAVDWRPETQYF. Full variable domain (remainder filled in from reference TRBV29-1 and TRBJ2-5): SAVISQKPSRDICQRGTSLTIQCQVDSQVTMMFWYRQQPGQSLTLIATANQGSEATYESGFVIDKFPISRPNLTFSTLTVSNMSPEDSSIYLCSVAVDWRPETQYFGPGTRLLVL.

V and J are TRBV19 and TRBJ2-1; 7 bases line up with TRBD1. V lost 5 bases, J lost 4 bases, and 8 bases stayed unmatched. Germline CDR1 LNHDA, CDR2 SQIVND (reference sequence). This CDR3 has 15 residues. The CDR3 DNA sequence: TGTGCCAGTAGTCCGCGACAGGGATCTTACAATGAGCAGTTCTTC. Its translation is CASSPRQGSYNEQFF. The variable domain in full, with the rest retrieved from reference TRBV19 and TRBJ2-1, is DGGITQSPKYLFRKEGQNVTLSCEQNLNHDAMYWYRQDPGQGLRLIYYSQIVNDFQKGDIAEGYSVSREKKESFPLTVTSAQKNPTAFYLCASSPRQGSYNEQFFGPGTRLTVL.

The V and J genes are TRBV28 and TRBJ1-3; D is undetermined. This CDR3 spans 14 amino acids. Germline V CDR1 and CDR2: MDHEN, SYDVKM. V lost 3 bases and J 0 bases, leaving 6 bases between the germline ends. In nucleotides, the CDR3 is TGTGCCAGCAGTTTTGAGGGCTCTGGAAACACCATATATTTT. Residues: CASSFEGSGNTIYF. Full variable domain (missing parts from reference TRBV28 and TRBJ1-3): DVKVTQSSRYLVKRTGEKVFLECVQDMDHENMFWYRQDPGLGLRLIYFSYDVKMKEKGDIPEGYSVSREKKERFSLILESASTNQTSMYLCASSFEGSGNTIYFGEGSWLTVV.

CDR3 sequence reads: CASSPPQGSSSYNEQFF. The CDR3 coding sequence is TGTGCCAGCAGTCCACCACAGGGGTCAAGCTCCTACAATGAGCAGTTCTTC. The V and J genes are TRBV28 and TRBJ2-1, with 7 bases aligning to TRBD1. V was pared by 5 bases and J by 0 bases, with 10 bases of the junction left unmatched. The CDR3 runs 17 residues. Germline V lookup: CDR1 MDHEN, CDR2 SYDVKM.

In DNA, the CDR3 is TGTGCCAGCAGTATGGGGCAGAACACTGAAGCTTTCTTT. Its translation is CASSMGQNTEAFF. The J gene is TRBJ1-1, the V gene TRBV27; perhaps TRBD1 as D (5 bases). This CDR3 has 13 residues. V gave up 5 bases and J gave up 1 base, with 8 bases separating them. Looked up from germline, CDR1 is MNHEY and CDR2 is SMNVEV (reference sequence).

V is TRBV30 and J is TRBJ1-1; a weak D match, TRBD1 (5 bases). The V end was cut by 4 bases, the J end by 5 bases, with 17 bases between. CDR1 and CDR2 (germline): GTSNPN, SVGIG (reference sequence). The CDR3 has 14 amino acids. The CDR3: CAWTPLGGGTEAFF. The CDR3 DNA reads as TGTGCCTGGACCCCACTCGGGGGGGGGACTGAAGCTTTCTTT.

The genes are TRBV28 and TRBJ2-1, with D unclear. CDR1 MDHEN and CDR2 SYDVKM come from the germline V gene. V was shortened by 6 bases and J by 9 bases, with 9 bases between the two germline ends. The CDR3 is made up of 11 amino acids. The CDR3 loop reads CASSPLGEQFF. In DNA, the CDR3 is TGTGCCAGCAGCCCCCTCGGTGAGCAGTTCTTC.

This rearrangement joins TRBV7-9 to TRBJ2-2; TRBD1 aligns across 7 bases. CDR1 is SEHNR and CDR2 is FQNEAQ in the germline V gene (reference sequence). With V trimmed by 3 bases and J by 6 bases, 4 bases remained unmatched. The length of the CDR3 is 14 residues. CDR3 in DNA: TGTGCCAGCAGCTTTAGGGGGCAAGCCGGGGAGCTGTTTTTT. Translating it yields CASSFRGQAGELFF.

V usage is TRBV7-9 and J usage is TRBJ2-5, with TRBD2 matching 7 bases. The junction had 3 bases not matched to a gene; V was cut back by 0 bases and J by 5 bases. This CDR3 has 14 amino acids. Per germline, CDR1 SEHNR and CDR2 FQNEAQ (reference sequence). CDR3 amino acids: CASSLASGMETQYF. In nucleotides, the CDR3 is TGTGCCAGCAGCTTAGCGAGCGGGATGGAGACCCAGTACTTC.

The chain links TRBV6-6 to TRBJ1-1; 7 bases agree with TRBD1. Looked up from germline, CDR1 is MNHNY and CDR2 is SVGAGI (reference sequence). The CDR3 loop spans 14 amino acids. V gave up 6 bases and J gave up 1 base; unmatched junction bases: 5. The CDR3: CASRRQGKNTEAFF. The CDR3 region has the DNA TGTGCCAGCAGAAGACAGGGCAAGAACACTGAAGCTTTCTTT.